The 17 T cell receptor beta chains below all came from one sample that was sequenced in a study of cytotoxic CD8 clonotypes in ibrutinib-treated CLL. TCRdb keeps only in-frame clones here, not all; method: immunoSEQ multiplex PCR. This sample yields under 30,000 clones, of which around three fifths are seen a single time; 5.1% belongs to the top ten. The sample consisted of PBMCs, taken before ibrutinib treatment. The source is a human donor with chronic lymphocytic leukemia.

This chain joins TRBV14 and TRBJ2-7, with D tentatively TRBD1 (5 bases). The CDR3 sequence is 16 residues long. Trimming took 0 bases from V and 2 from J, leaving 14 bases between them. Germline V gene data show CDR1 as SGHDN and CDR2 as FVKESK. CDR3 DNA sequence: TGTGCCAGCAGCCAAGATCGGGTAGGGGTCCCCTACGAGCAGTACTTC. Protein product: CASSQDRVGVPYEQYF.

The J gene is TRBJ2-2, the V gene TRBV5-1, with a tentative D call TRBD2 (5 bases). The CDR3 totals 15 residues. V lost 4 bases to trimming and J lost 5 bases, with 15 bases between them. Germline assignment: CDR1 SGHRS and CDR2 YFSETQ. As DNA, the CDR3 is TGCGCCAGCAGCGTAGGGCACGGGGAAACCGGGGAGCTGTTTTTT. This codes for CASSVGHGETGELFF. The variable domain in full, with the rest retrieved from reference TRBV5-1 and TRBJ2-2, is KAGVTQTPRYLIKTRGQQVTLSCSPISGHRSVSWYQQTPGQGLQFLFEYFSETQRNKGNFPGRFSGRQFSNSRSEMNVSTLELGDSALYLCASSVGHGETGELFFGEGSRLTVL.

This clone turned up a few times. The V and J genes are TRBV5-6 and TRBJ1-6; TRBD1 aligns across 8 bases. Per the germline V gene, CDR1 is SGHDT and CDR2 is YYEEEE. There are 14 residues in the CDR3. The V gene end was trimmed by 4 bases and the J gene end by 6 bases; junction bases not matched to a gene: 3. Here the CDR3 reads CASSAGQGNSPLHF. The CDR3 DNA reads TGTGCCAGCAGCGCAGGACAGGGTAATTCACCCCTCCACTTT.

This clone was picked up a small number of times. The J gene is TRBJ1-2, the V gene TRBV29-1; 12 bases align to TRBD1. J lost 8 bases, V lost 5 bases, and 12 bases had no gene match. Germline CDR1 and CDR2: SQVTM and ANQGSEA. The CDR3 spans 15 residues. The CDR3 DNA is TGCAGCGTTCTGACCCCGGGACAGGGGGCGCGAGGCTACACCTTC. This encodes CSVLTPGQGARGYTF. The full variable domain, rest sourced from reference TRBV29-1 and TRBJ1-2, is SAVISQKPSRDICQRGTSLTIQCQVDSQVTMMFWYRQQPGQSLTLIATANQGSEATYESGFVIDKFPISRPNLTFSTLTVSNMSPEDSSIYLCSVLTPGQGARGYTFGSGTRLTVV.

This sequence joins TRBV18 and TRBJ2-6; 7 bases line up with TRBD1. This CDR3 contains 15 residues. Germline CDR1 and CDR2: KGHSH and LQKENI. After removal of 4 bases from V and 3 bases from J, the junction contained 3 bases not matched to a gene. In DNA form, the CDR3 reads TGTGCCAGCTCACTGACAGGGCGTGGGGCCAACGTCCTGACTTTC. This translates into CASSLTGRGANVLTF. The full variable domain, completed using reference TRBV18 and TRBJ2-6, is NAGVMQNPRHLVRRRGQEARLRCSPMKGHSHVYWYRQLPEEGLKFMVYLQKENIIDESGMPKERFSAEFPKEGPSILRIQQVVRGDSAAYFCASSLTGRGANVLTFGAGSRLTVL.

The chain joins TRBV19 to TRBJ2-7; D may be TRBD2 (5 bases). Germline V gene sequence: CDR1 LNHDA, CDR2 SQIVND (reference sequence). V shed 2 bases and J shed 6 bases, with 14 bases lying between them. CDR3 length: 14 amino acids. The CDR3 bases are TGTGCCAGTAGTATACCCGGGATCGTAAGCGAGCAGTACTTC. This translates into CASSIPGIVSEQYF.

This chain connects TRBV21-1 to TRBJ2-1; TRBD2, the table's D call, lacks a check against the DNA. TRBV21-1 corresponds to a pseudogene. CDR3 length: 18 residues. The CDR3 DNA sequence: TGTGCCAGCAGCAAAGCCGGGAGTATGCGGGAGGGCAACAATGAGCAGTTCTTC. Its protein product is CASSKAGSMREGNNEQFF.

The V call is TRBV5-1, the J call TRBJ2-3, with 13 nucleotides matching TRBD2. CDR3 length: 16 amino acids. V trimming: 3 bases; J trimming: 2 bases; junction bases outside the gene matches: 3. From germline, CDR1 is SGHRS and CDR2 YFSETQ. The DNA for the CDR3 is TGCGCCAGCAGCTGGGGACTAGCGGGGCCCACAGATACGCAGTATTTT. This encodes CASSWGLAGPTDTQYF.

V usage is TRBV7-9 and J usage is TRBJ1-2; tentative D call: TRBD1 (5 bases). CDR3 size: 12 residues. Trimming stripped 2 bases from V and 6 bases from J, with 7 bases between. Germline V gene data show CDR1 as SEHNR and CDR2 as FQNEAQ (reference sequence). The CDR3 region is CASSLQGDGYTF. CDR3 in DNA: TGTGCCAGCAGCTTACAGGGAGATGGCTACACCTTC.

This clone was picked up one time. The chain joins TRBV5-1 to TRBJ1-2; TRBD1 agrees at 8 bases. CDR3 length: 18 residues. V lost 0 bases to trimming and J lost 4 bases; unmatched junction nucleotides: 14. CDR1 SGHRS and CDR2 YFSETQ come from the germline V gene. CDR3 amino acids: CASSLVDFPGGGSYGYTF. CDR3 sequence (DNA): TGCGCCAGCAGCTTGGTGGATTTCCCAGGGGGCGGTAGCTATGGCTACACCTTC.

This clone has a handful of counts. The chain couples TRBV9 to TRBJ2-3, with D possibly being TRBD1 or TRBD2 (7 bases each). The ends were cut back, 4 bases at V and 13 bases at J, with 13 bases in the middle. CDR1 and CDR2 (germline): SGDLS, YYNGEE. The CDR3 is made up of 11 amino acids. The CDR3: CASSQGGAEYF. CDR3 DNA sequence: TGTGCCAGCAGCCAGGGGGGGGCGGAGTATTTT.

The genes are TRBV6-5 and TRBJ2-7; perhaps TRBD2 as D (6 bases). The CDR3 totals 13 residues. Looked up from germline, CDR1 is MNHEY and CDR2 is SVGAGI. Trimming stripped 4 bases from V and 2 bases from J, with 9 bases between. As DNA, the CDR3 is TGTGCCAGCAGTTTAGCGGACGCCTACGAGCAGTACTTC. It is translated as CASSLADAYEQYF.

This clone came up a few times. The chain carries TRBV7-3 and TRBJ2-3; D is undetermined. The CDR3 totals 16 residues. Trimming shortened V by 4 bases and J by 0 bases, and 14 bases separated the two germline ends. Germline V gives CDR1 SGHTA, CDR2 FQGTGA. The CDR3 here is CASSSTPSTSTDTQYF. As DNA, the CDR3 is TGTGCCAGCAGCTCTACACCGAGTACTAGCACAGATACGCAGTATTTT.

The V call is TRBV19, the J call TRBJ2-7; D may match TRBD1 or TRBD2 (5 bases each). The CDR3 extends over 14 amino acids. V lost 6 bases, J lost 0 bases, and 12 bases lay in between. CDR1 and CDR2 (germline): LNHDA, SQIVND (reference sequence). CDR3 sequence: CASSPGTASYEQYF. The CDR3 DNA follows: TGTGCCAGTAGCCCCGGGACCGCCTCCTACGAGCAGTACTTC.

The gene calls are TRBV19 and TRBJ1-4; possible D gene TRBD1, 6 bases. Germline values: CDR1 LNHDA, CDR2 SQIVND (reference sequence). V gave up 2 bases and J gave up 8 bases, with 12 bases separating them. The CDR3 is made up of 14 amino acids. The CDR3 here is CASSIKAGVEKLFF. CDR3 nucleotides: TGTGCCAGTAGTATAAAGGCAGGGGTAGAAAAACTGTTTTTT.

This clone was found a few times. The V and J genes are TRBV5-1 and TRBJ2-7, with 8 bases lining up with TRBD1. The trim removed 6 bases at V and 1 base at J, leaving 6 bases unmatched. Germline CDR1 is SGHRS and CDR2 is YFSETQ. The CDR3 is 14 residues long. The CDR3 DNA is TGCGCCAGCAAGCGGACAGGGACGTCCTACGAGCAGTACTTC. Translated: CASKRTGTSYEQYF. Complete variable domain (other parts from reference TRBV5-1 and TRBJ2-7): KAGVTQTPRYLIKTRGQQVTLSCSPISGHRSVSWYQQTPGQGLQFLFEYFSETQRNKGNFPGRFSGRQFSNSRSEMNVSTLELGDSALYLCASKRTGTSYEQYFGPGTRLTVT.

This chain joins TRBV7-3 and TRBJ2-7, with 8 nucleotides matching TRBD1. Losses at the gene ends were 2 bases for V and 0 bases for J; bases not matched to a gene: 9. CDR1 is SGHTA and CDR2 is FQGTGA in the germline V gene. There are 17 residues in the CDR3. CDR3 DNA sequence: TGTGCCAGCAGCTTAGAGGGGCAGGGGGCAAACTCCTACGAGCAGTACTTC. This gives the protein CASSLEGQGANSYEQYF.